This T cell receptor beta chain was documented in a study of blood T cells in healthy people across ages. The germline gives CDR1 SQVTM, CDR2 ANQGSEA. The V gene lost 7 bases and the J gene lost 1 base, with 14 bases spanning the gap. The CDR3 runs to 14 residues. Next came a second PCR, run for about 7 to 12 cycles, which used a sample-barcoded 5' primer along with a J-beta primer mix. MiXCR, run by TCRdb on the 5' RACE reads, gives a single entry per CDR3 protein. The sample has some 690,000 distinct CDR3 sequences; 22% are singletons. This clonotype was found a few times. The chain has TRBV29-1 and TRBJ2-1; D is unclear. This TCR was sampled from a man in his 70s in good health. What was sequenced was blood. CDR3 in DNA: TGCAGCGCAGGCCCGGGTGGGTCCTACAATGAGCAGTTCTTC. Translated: CSAGPGGSYNEQFF.